Sequencing of this T cell receptor beta chain was carried out in a study of blood T cell repertoires in COVID-19. Study-wide context: Sample material is recorded as cDNA or gDNA derived from T cells, B-cell-depleted T cells, or PBMCs.

This table comes from immunoSEQ multiplex PCR, and its TCRdb copy is limited to in-frame clones, with some not included. The table has under 150,000 clones, 88% seen once. V gave up 0 bases and J gave up 8 bases, with 9 bases separating them. The CDR3 is 14 residues long. The germline gives CDR1 SGHRS, CDR2 YFSETQ. The receptor comes from a human donor in a cohort sampled during active COVID-19. The sequenced sample consisted of peripheral blood. The chain links TRBV5-1 to TRBJ1-6; D is unclear. The CDR3 reads CASSLAIRYSPLHF. The CDR3 nucleotides are TGCGCCAGCAGCTTGGCCATACGGTATTCACCCCTCCACTTT.